A selection of T cell receptor beta chains follows, all from one sample in a study of T-cell reconstitution after alpha-beta-depleted transplantation in children. A single record per CDR3 protein comes from TCRdb applying MiXCR to the PCR reads. The repertoire holds about half a million distinct CDR3 sequences, with around 12% as singletons. Source: PBMCs from the stem cell graft donor, taken from the stem cell graft. These receptors all come from a human donor who donated a stem cell graft to a child with combined immunodeficiency. CDR3s include the opening cysteine and the closing phenylalanine or tryptophan. A D gene is named only where the DNA matches it firmly. Not every row has a clone size; where given, it reads once, few, many or a size class.

TRBJ2-1,few,TRBV7-8,-,CASNLGHLSYNEQFF,TGTGCCAGCAATTTAGGGCACTTGAGCTACAATGAGCAGTTCTTC
TRBJ1-1,-,TRBV4-3,TRBD1,CASSQDLGQISNTEAFF,TGCGCCAGCAGCCAAGATCTGGGACAGATCTCGAACACTGAAGCTTTCTTT
TRBJ2-4,many,TRBV30,TRBD1,CAWSRGTRDSKNIQYF,TGTGCCTGGAGTCGAGGAACCCGGGACAGCAAAAACATTCAGTACTTC
TRBJ2-7,many,TRBV7-9,-,CASSLSREGYEQYF,TGTGCCAGCAGCTTAAGCAGGGAAGGGTACGAGCAGTACTTC
TRBJ1-6,-,TRBV4-2,-,CASSQDPAGPNYNSPLHF,TGTGCCAGCAGCCAAGATCCGGCAGGGCCCAACTATAATTCACCCCTCCACTTT
TRBJ2-3,-,TRBV15,-,CATSRDSTQAQYF,TGTGCCACCAGCAGAGATAGCACGCAGGCGCAGTATTTT
TRBJ2-1,-,TRBV7-2,TRBD2,CASSSTHGGAGNEQFF,TGTGCCAGCAGCTCAACGCACGGGGGGGCTGGCAATGAGCAGTTCTTC
TRBJ2-6,-,TRBV5-1,-,CASSLNTGLFSVSGANVLTF,TGCGCCAGCAGCTTGAACACAGGGCTTTTTTCCGTCTCTGGGGCCAACGTCCTGACTTTC
TRBJ1-4,few,TRBV7-9,-,CASSLLTTNEKLFF,TGTGCCAGCAGCTTACTTACCACTAATGAAAAACTGTTTTTT
TRBJ1-2,many,TRBV5-8,TRBD1,CASSLTGGAYGYTF,TGTGCCAGCAGCTTAACAGGGGGCGCCTATGGCTACACCTTC
TRBJ1-1,many,TRBV27,-,CASSGLESGTEAFF,TGTGCCAGCAGCGGGTTGGAGTCTGGCACTGAAGCTTTCTTT
TRBJ2-4,-,TRBV5-1,-,CASSSLGAEENIQYF,TGCGCCAGCAGCTCCTTGGGAGCTGAGGAAAACATTCAGTACTTC
TRBJ2-3,-,TRBV6-2/TRBV6-3,-,CASSYRSATSTDTQYF,TGTGCCAGCAGTTACCGGAGCGCCACTAGCACAGATACGCAGTATTTT
TRBJ2-6,-,TRBV10-3,TRBD2,CAISESGGTGANVLTF,TGTGCCATCAGTGAGTCGGGAGGGACTGGGGCCAACGTCCTGACTTTC
TRBJ2-3,many,TRBV6-2/TRBV6-3,TRBD2,CASNAGLETDTQYF,TGTGCCAGCAACGCGGGACTAGAAACAGATACGCAGTATTTT
TRBJ2-7,-,TRBV21-1,-,CASSKTTGGLPPFF,TGTGCCAGCAGCAAAACGACAGGGGGCCTCCCCCCATTTTTC
TRBJ2-1,-,TRBV20-1,TRBD2,CSVRDMGLAGNEQFF,TGCAGTGTTAGAGATATGGGACTAGCGGGAAATGAGCAGTTCTTC
TRBJ2-5,few,TRBV12-3/TRBV12-4,-,CASSFGSQRRSQYF,TGTGCCAGCAGTTTCGGATCTCAACGGCGCTCCCAGTACTTC
TRBJ2-1,few,TRBV2,-,CASSVSRALEQFF,TGTGCCAGCAGTGTCAGCCGGGCCCTTGAGCAGTTCTTC
TRBJ2-1,-,TRBV6-2/TRBV6-3,TRBD1,CATWGQAANEQFF,TGTGCCACCTGGGGACAGGCTGCCAATGAGCAGTTCTTC
TRBJ2-7,-,TRBV20-1,TRBD2,CSAPGAGGINEQYF,TGCAGTGCCCCCGGGGCGGGGGGTATCAACGAGCAGTACTTC
TRBJ1-1,few,TRBV4-3,-,CASSQDFGNTEAFF,TGCGCCAGCAGCCAAGATTTCGGGAACACTGAAGCTTTCTTT
TRBJ2-7,-,TRBV20-1,TRBD2,CSARGTSEAQYF,TGCAGTGCTAGAGGGACTAGTGAGGCGCAGTACTTC
TRBJ2-2,many,TRBV20-1,-,CSARGLGDTGELFF,TGCAGTGCTAGAGGTTTGGGGGACACCGGGGAGCTGTTTTTT
TRBJ2-7,few,TRBV6-2/TRBV6-3,-,CASSYNWRMSSYEQYF,TGTGCCAGCAGTTACAATTGGCGGATGAGCTCCTACGAGCAGTACTTC
TRBJ2-3,-,TRBV29-1,-,CSVDAVTDTQYF,TGCAGCGTTGACGCGGTCACAGATACGCAGTATTTT
TRBJ2-1,many,TRBV4-2,TRBD2,CASSQGGGLAVYNEQFF,TGTGCCAGCAGCCAAGGGGGAGGGCTAGCGGTCTACAATGAGCAGTTCTTC
TRBJ2-7,-,TRBV12-3/TRBV12-4,-,CASSWGGRGAYEQYF,TGTGCCAGCAGTTGGGGGGGGCGGGGAGCCTACGAGCAGTACTTC
TRBJ1-5,many,TRBV29-1,TRBD1,CSVGQSGDQPQHF,TGCAGCGTGGGACAGTCGGGGGATCAGCCCCAGCATTTT
TRBJ1-1,many,TRBV20-1,TRBD1,CSAWDRGSNTEAFF,TGCAGTGCTTGGGACAGGGGATCGAACACTGAAGCTTTCTTT
TRBJ2-1,-,TRBV12-3/TRBV12-4,-,CASSPHLSYNEQFF,TGTGCCAGCTCTCCCCACCTTTCTTACAATGAGCAGTTCTTC
TRBJ2-2,many,TRBV25-1,-,CASSEYIGQRNTGELFF,TGTGCCAGCAGTGAATATATCGGACAGAGGAACACCGGGGAGCTGTTTTTT
TRBJ2-1,few,TRBV3-1,-,CASSHLRTGSSYNEQFF,TGTGCCAGCAGCCACCTCCGAACAGGCAGCTCCTACAATGAGCAGTTCTTC
TRBJ2-1,-,TRBV12-3/TRBV12-4,TRBD2,CASSPRTSLSSYNEQFF,TGTGCCAGCAGTCCCCGGACTAGCTTGAGCTCCTACAATGAGCAGTTCTTC
TRBJ2-1,-,TRBV11-3,-,CASSQTRLGEQFF,TGTGCCAGCAGCCAAACCCGTTTGGGTGAGCAGTTCTTC
TRBJ2-2,-,TRBV24-1,-,CATSDLPGQTANTGELFF,TGTGCCACCAGTGATTTACCTGGACAGACCGCGAACACCGGGGAGCTGTTTTTT
TRBJ2-1,-,TRBV7-2,TRBD1,CASILLGTGKVNEQFF,TGTGCCAGCATCCTCCTAGGGACAGGGAAGGTCAATGAGCAGTTCTTC
TRBJ2-3,-,TRBV7-6,-,CASSPYRGTDTQYF,TGTGCCAGCAGCCCCTACAGGGGCACAGATACGCAGTATTTT
TRBJ2-7,few,TRBV5-1,-,CASSATGTFYEQYF,TGCGCCAGCAGCGCCACCGGCACCTTCTACGAGCAGTACTTC
TRBJ1-1,-,TRBV7-9,-,CASSLSMGQDTEAFF,TGTGCCAGCAGCTTATCTATGGGCCAAGACACTGAAGCTTTCTTT
TRBJ2-1,few,TRBV12-3/TRBV12-4,TRBD1,CASRNPGTENEQFF,TGTGCCAGCAGGAATCCCGGGACAGAGAATGAGCAGTTCTTC
TRBJ1-5,-,TRBV6-1,-,CASSETQPQHF,TGTGCCAGCAGTGAAACACAGCCCCAGCATTTT